This is a list of T cell receptor beta chains from one sample in a study of blood T cell repertoires in COVID-19. Profiling relied on immunoSEQ multiplex PCR, and the TCRdb table lists in-frame clones only, not all of them. Of about 100,000 clones listed, about 83% are singletons. The source material was peripheral blood. These receptors all stem from a human donor in a cohort sampled during active COVID-19. Both conserved end residues are part of each CDR3. The order of the fields is D gene, J gene, clone size, V gene, CDR3 protein, CDR3 DNA. D genes are given only for firm matches. Not all rows give a size; the values are once, few, many and, for expanded clones, a class.

>-|TRBJ2-1|-|TRBV6-5
CASTSPRGSYNEQFF
TGTGCCAGCACCTCCCCCAGGGGTTCCTACAATGAGCAGTTCTTC
>TRBD1|TRBJ2-2|-|TRBV29-1
CSVTRTGNTGELFF
TGCAGCGTTACCAGGACAGGGAACACCGGGGAGCTGTTTTTT
>-|TRBJ2-7|-|TRBV30
CAWTSGAKASYEQYF
TGTGCCTGGACTTCTGGGGCCAAGGCCTCCTACGAGCAGTACTTC
>-|TRBJ1-1|-|TRBV9
CASSVLGVGGEAFF
TGTGCCAGCAGCGTTTTAGGGGTGGGTGGTGAAGCTTTCTTT
>-|TRBJ2-3|-|TRBV7-8
CASSPGHPDADTQYF
TGTGCCAGCAGCCCGGGACACCCAGACGCAGATACGCAGTATTTT
>TRBD1|TRBJ1-5|-|TRBV7-2
CASSLGTGINQPQHF
TGTGCCAGCAGCTTAGGGACAGGGATTAATCAGCCCCAGCATTTT
>-|TRBJ1-2|few|TRBV9
CASSVLTRPSPYYGYTF
TGTGCCAGCAGCGTATTGACACGACCCAGTCCCTACTATGGCTACACCTTC
>-|TRBJ1-1|-|TRBV10-3
CAISESRETEAFF
TGTGCCATCAGTGAAAGTCGGGAGACTGAAGCTTTCTTT
>TRBD2|TRBJ2-5|-|TRBV19
CASSRGSWETQYF
TGTGCCAGTTCCCGCGGGAGCTGGGAGACCCAGTACTTC
>-|TRBJ2-7|once|TRBV7-9
CASSFGGAAYEQYF
TGTGCCAGCAGCTTCGGCGGGGCAGCCTACGAGCAGTACTTC
>-|TRBJ2-7|-|TRBV5-4
CASSLGGLYEQYF
TGTGCCAGCAGCTTGGGGGGCCTCTACGAGCAGTACTTC
>TRBD1|TRBJ1-1|-|TRBV11-2
CASRFDRGGTEAFF
TGTGCCAGCAGGTTCGACAGGGGGGGCACTGAAGCTTTCTTT
>-|TRBJ2-1|-|TRBV6-1
CASSESAERYNEQFF
TGTGCCAGCAGTGAATCGGCGGAGCGGTACAATGAGCAGTTCTTC
>-|TRBJ1-3|-|TRBV7-8
CASSLGGSGLKGNTIYF
TGTGCCAGCAGCTTAGGGGGGTCGGGACTTAAAGGAAACACCATATATTTT
>-|TRBJ1-2|-|TRBV27
CASSPGSVNYGYTF
TGTGCCAGCAGTCCGGGGTCAGTAAACTATGGCTACACCTTC
>-|TRBJ2-2|-|TRBV5-1
CASSSTPGVGELFF
TGCGCCAGCAGCTCAACGCCGGGGGTCGGGGAGCTGTTTTTT
>-|TRBJ2-7|-|TRBV3-1/TRBV3-2
CASSQPFPYEQYF
TGTGCCAGCAGCCAACCTTTCCCTTACGAGCAGTACTTC
>TRBD2|TRBJ2-7|-|TRBV29-1
CSVDSVAGGIYEQYF
TGCAGCGTTGACTCCGTAGCGGGAGGAATCTACGAGCAGTACTTC
>TRBD2|TRBJ2-7|-|TRBV19
CASSIRGSSYEQYF
TGTGCCAGTAGTATCCGCGGGAGCTCCTACGAGCAGTACTTC
>-|TRBJ2-1|-|TRBV9
CASSVTGTGASGEFF
TGTGCCAGCAGCGTGACAGGGACGGGGGCATCGGGGGAGTTCTTC
>-|TRBJ2-1|-|TRBV21-1
CASSARQGQFF
TGTGCCAGCAGCGCGCGACAGGGCCAGTTCTTC
>-|TRBJ2-1|-|TRBV11-2
CASSLDLGGSYNEQFF
TGTGCCAGCAGCTTAGACCTGGGAGGAAGCTACAATGAGCAGTTCTTC
>TRBD1|TRBJ1-1|-|TRBV5-6
CASSLSFGQGEAFF
TGTGCCAGCAGCTTGTCCTTTGGACAGGGTGAAGCTTTCTTT
>TRBD2|TRBJ2-7|-|TRBV27
CASRRLGGTYEQYF
TGTGCCAGCCGACGCCTCGGGGGGACCTACGAGCAGTACTTC
>-|TRBJ2-2|-|TRBV21-1
CASSPGGRERFGANTGELFF
TGTGCCAGCAGCCCGGGGGGGCGGGAGAGGTTCGGCGCGAACACCGGGGAGCTGTTTTTT
>-|TRBJ1-2|-|TRBV5-4
CASSFDPTLGAYGYTF
TGTGCCAGCAGCTTTGACCCCACGTTAGGGGCCTATGGCTACACCTTC